What follows are 5 T cell receptor beta chains derived from one specimen sequenced in a study of shared clonotypes between healthy human individuals. Naive CD8 isolation took CD45RO-negative cells positively selected for CCR7 and excluded terminally differentiated effector memory CD45RA+ cells. Method: immunoSEQ multiplex PCR; TCRdb's copy keeps in-frame clones and lacks some. The table has about 2.2 million clones, over 85% seen once. The sample was naive CD8+ T cells from PBMCs. The receptors were sampled from a man aged 18 to 29 in good health. Some clones in this sample may be carry-over from other donors' samples.

The CDR3 spells CASSPTIGDRVYEQYF. In DNA, the CDR3 is TGTGCCAGCAGCCCGACGATAGGGGACAGGGTCTACGAGCAGTACTTC. J is TRBJ2-7 and V is TRBV7-7; 9 bases fit TRBD1. Unmatched junction bases numbered 11, after V lost 5 bases and J lost 3 bases. CDR3 length: 16 amino acids. Looked up from germline, CDR1 is SSHAT and CDR2 is FNYEAQ (reference sequence). The full variable domain, its missing parts supplied by reference TRBV7-7 and TRBJ2-7, is GAGVSQSPRYKVTKRGQDVTLRCDPISSHATLYWYQQALGQGPEFLTYFNYEAQPDKSGLPSDRFSAERPEGSISTLTIQRTEQRDSAMYRCASSPTIGDRVYEQYFGPGTRLTVT.

The genes are TRBV11-2 and TRBJ2-7; tentative D call: TRBD2 (6 bases). The CDR3 contains 14 residues. The germline V gene encodes CDR1 SGHAT and CDR2 FQNNGV. Between the trimmed V and J ends, which lost 1 base and 5 bases, there was a span of 12 bases. The CDR3 DNA follows: TGTGCCAGCAGCTTAGTAGGAGGGGCACACGAGCAGTACTTC. Its translation: CASSLVGGAHEQYF.

The CDR3 DNA reads as TGTGCCAGCAGCTTGGTATTAGACAGGGGAGGAAACACCATATATTTT. It encodes CASSLVLDRGGNTIYF. The chain has TRBV5-5 and TRBJ1-3, with 8 nucleotides matching TRBD1. J lost 4 bases, V lost 0 bases, and 6 bases had no gene match. CDR1 is SGHKS and CDR2 is YYEKEE in the germline V gene (reference sequence). This CDR3 has 16 amino acids.

Comments on this clone: The same CDR3 is also encoded by other DNA sequences in this sample. V gene TRBV7-9 combines with J gene TRBJ2-7, with TRBD1 matching 7 bases. Germline V gene data show CDR1 as SEHNR and CDR2 as FQNEAQ (reference sequence). V dropped 4 bases and J dropped 1; count of bases not matched to a gene: 4. The CDR3 extends over 14 amino acids. The CDR3 is CASSSGTVSYEQYF. The CDR3 bases are TGTGCCAGCAGCTCCGGGACAGTATCCTACGAGCAGTACTTC. The full variable domain, in which reference TRBV7-9 and TRBJ2-7 provide the parts outside the CDR3, is DTGVSQNPRHKITKRGQNVTFRCDPISEHNRLYWYRQTLGQGPEFLTYFQNEAQLEKSRLLSDRFSAERPKGSFSTLEIQRTEQGDSAMYLCASSSGTVSYEQYFGPGTRLTVT.

The V gene is TRBV7-9, the J gene TRBJ2-7, with D possibly matching TRBD1 (5 bases). Trimming shortened V by 3 bases and J by 1 base, and 13 bases separated the two germline ends. Germline loops: CDR1 SEHNR, CDR2 FQNEAQ (reference sequence). CDR3 length: 15 amino acids. The CDR3 spells CASSFPKGASYEQYF. CDR3 DNA: TGTGCCAGCAGCTTTCCCAAAGGGGCATCCTACGAGCAGTACTTC.